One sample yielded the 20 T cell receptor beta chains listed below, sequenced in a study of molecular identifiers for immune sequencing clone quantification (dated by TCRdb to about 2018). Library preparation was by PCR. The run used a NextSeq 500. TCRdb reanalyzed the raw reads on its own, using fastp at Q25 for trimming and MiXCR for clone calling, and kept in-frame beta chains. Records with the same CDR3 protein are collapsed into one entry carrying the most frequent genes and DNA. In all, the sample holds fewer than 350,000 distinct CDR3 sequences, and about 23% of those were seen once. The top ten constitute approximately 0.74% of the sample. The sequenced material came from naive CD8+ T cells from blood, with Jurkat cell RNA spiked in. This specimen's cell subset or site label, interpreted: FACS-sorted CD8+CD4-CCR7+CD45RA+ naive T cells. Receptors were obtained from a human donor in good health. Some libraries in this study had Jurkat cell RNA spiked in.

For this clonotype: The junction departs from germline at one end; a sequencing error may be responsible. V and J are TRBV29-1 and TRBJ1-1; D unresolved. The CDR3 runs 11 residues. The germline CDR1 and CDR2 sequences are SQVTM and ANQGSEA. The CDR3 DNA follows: TGCAGCGTTGAGCGGACCAGTGAAGCTTGGTTT. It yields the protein CSVERTSEAWF.

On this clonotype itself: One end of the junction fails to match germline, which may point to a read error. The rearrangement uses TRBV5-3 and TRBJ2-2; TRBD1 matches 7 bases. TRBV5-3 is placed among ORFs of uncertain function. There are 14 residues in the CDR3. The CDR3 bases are TGTGCCAGCAGCTCGACAGGGCTCACCGGGGAGCTGATTTTT. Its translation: CASSSTGLTGELIF.

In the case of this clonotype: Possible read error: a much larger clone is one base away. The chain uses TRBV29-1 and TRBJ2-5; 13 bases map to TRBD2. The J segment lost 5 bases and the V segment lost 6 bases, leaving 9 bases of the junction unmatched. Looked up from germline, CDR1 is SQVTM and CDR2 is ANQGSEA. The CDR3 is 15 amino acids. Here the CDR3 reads CSVAGLAGRAETQYF. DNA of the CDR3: TGCAGCGTGGCGGGACTAGCGGGACGCGCTGAGACCCAGTACTTC.

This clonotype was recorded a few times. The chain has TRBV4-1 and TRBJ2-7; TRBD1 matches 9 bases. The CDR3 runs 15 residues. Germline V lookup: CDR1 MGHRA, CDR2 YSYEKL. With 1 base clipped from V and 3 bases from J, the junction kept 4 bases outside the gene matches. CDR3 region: CASSQAGQGLYEQYF. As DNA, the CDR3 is TGCGCCAGCAGCCAAGCGGGACAGGGACTCTACGAGCAGTACTTC.

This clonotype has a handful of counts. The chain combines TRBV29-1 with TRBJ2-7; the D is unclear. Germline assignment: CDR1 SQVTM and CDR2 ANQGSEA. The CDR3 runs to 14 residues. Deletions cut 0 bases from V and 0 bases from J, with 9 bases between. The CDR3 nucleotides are TGCAGCGTTGAAGAGGCAGGATACTCCTACGAGCAGTACTTC. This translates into CSVEEAGYSYEQYF.

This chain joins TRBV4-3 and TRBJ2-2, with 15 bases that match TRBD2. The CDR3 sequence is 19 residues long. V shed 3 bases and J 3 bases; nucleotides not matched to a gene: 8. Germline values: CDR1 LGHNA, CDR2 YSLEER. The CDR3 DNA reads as TGCGCCAGCAGCCAGCGGCCGGGACTAGCGGGAGGATACACCGGGGAGCTGTTTTTT. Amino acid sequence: CASSQRPGLAGGYTGELFF.

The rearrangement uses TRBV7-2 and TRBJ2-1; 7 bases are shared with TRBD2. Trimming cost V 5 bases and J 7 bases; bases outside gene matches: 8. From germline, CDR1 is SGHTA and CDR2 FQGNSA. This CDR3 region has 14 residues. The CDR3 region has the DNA TGTGCCAGCAGCCTAATGGGGACTACTAATGAGCAGTTCTTC. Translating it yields CASSLMGTTNEQFF.

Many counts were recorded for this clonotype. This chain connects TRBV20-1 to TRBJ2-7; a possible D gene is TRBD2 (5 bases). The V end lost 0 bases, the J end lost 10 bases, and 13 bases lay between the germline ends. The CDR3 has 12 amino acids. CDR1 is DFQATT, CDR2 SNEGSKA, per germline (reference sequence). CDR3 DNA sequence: TGCAGTGCTAGAGACCCGCGTGCGGGCCAGTACTTC. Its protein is CSARDPRAGQYF.

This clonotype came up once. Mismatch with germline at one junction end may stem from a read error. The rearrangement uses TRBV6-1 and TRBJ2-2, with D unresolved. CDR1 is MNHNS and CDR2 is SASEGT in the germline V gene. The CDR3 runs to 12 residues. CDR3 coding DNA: TGTGCCAGCATTACGAACACCAGGGAGCTGTTTTTT. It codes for CASITNTRELFF.

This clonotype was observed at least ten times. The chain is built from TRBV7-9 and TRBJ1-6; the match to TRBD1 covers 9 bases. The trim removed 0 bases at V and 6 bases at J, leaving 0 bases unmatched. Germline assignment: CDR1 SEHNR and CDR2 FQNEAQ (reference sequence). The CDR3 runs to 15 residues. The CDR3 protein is CASSLADRGNSPLHF. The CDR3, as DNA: TGTGCCAGCAGCTTAGCGGACAGGGGTAATTCACCCCTCCACTTT.

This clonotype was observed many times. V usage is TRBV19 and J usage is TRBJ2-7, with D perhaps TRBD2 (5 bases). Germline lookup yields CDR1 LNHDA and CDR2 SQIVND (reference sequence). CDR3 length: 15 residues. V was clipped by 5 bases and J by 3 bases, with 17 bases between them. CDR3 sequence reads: CASSPLRAYSYEQYF. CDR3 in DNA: TGTGCCAGTAGTCCGTTGAGGGCCTACAGCTACGAGCAGTACTTC.

Here the CDR3 DNA reads TGCAGTGCTAGTGAAGGACTAGTGGGATCGGACACCGGGGAGCTGTTTTTT. Translating it yields CSASEGLVGSDTGELFF. The chain joins TRBV20-1 to TRBJ2-2; 7 nucleotides align to TRBD2. After removal of 3 bases from V and 3 bases from J, the junction contained 13 bases not matched to a gene. Germline-derived CDR1 and CDR2 are DFQATT and SNEGSKA (reference sequence). There are 17 residues in the CDR3.

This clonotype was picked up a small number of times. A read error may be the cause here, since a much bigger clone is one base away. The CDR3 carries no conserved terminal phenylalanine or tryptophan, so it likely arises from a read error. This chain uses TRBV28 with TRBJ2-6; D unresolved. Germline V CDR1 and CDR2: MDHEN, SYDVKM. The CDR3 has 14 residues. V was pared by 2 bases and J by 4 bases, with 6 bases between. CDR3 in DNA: TGTGCCAGCAGTTTAGGGCTCGGGGCCAACGTCCTGACTCTC. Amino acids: CASSLGLGANVLTL.

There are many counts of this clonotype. The CDR3 DNA reads as TGTGCCAGCAGCCCAGCAGACAGGGGTACCTACGAGCAGTACTTC. Protein: CASSPADRGTYEQYF. The chain recombines TRBV4-2 with TRBJ2-7; 8 nucleotides line up with TRBD1. The CDR3 consists of 15 residues. Looked up from germline, CDR1 is LGHNA and CDR2 is YNFKEQ. Losses at the gene ends were 4 bases for V and 2 bases for J; bases not matched to a gene: 7.

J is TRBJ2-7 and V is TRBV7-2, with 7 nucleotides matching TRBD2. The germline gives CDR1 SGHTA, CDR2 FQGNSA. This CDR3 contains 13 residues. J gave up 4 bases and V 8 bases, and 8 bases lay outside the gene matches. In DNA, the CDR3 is TGTGCCAGCTGCTCGCCCGGGGGGTACGAGCAGTACTTC. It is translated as CASCSPGGYEQYF. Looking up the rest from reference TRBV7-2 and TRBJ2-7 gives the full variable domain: GAGVSQSPSNKVTEKGKDVELRCDPISGHTALYWYRQSLGQGLEFLIYFQGNSAPDKSGLPSDRFSAERTGGSVSTLTIQRTQQEDSAVYLCASCSPGGYEQYFGPGTRLTVT.

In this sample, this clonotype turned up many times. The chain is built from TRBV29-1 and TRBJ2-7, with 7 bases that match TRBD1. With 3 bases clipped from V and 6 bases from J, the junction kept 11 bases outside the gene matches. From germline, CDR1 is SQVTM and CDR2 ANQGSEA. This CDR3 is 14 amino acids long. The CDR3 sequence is CSVEPRDSSSEQYF. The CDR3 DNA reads TGCAGCGTTGAGCCCCGGGACAGTAGCTCCGAGCAGTACTTC.

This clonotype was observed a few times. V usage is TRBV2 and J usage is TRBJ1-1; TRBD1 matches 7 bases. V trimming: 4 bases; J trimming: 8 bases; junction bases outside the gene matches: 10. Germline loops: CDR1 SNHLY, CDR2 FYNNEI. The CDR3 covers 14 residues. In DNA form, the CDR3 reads TGTGCCAGCAGTGCGACGGGGCAGGGGGTCGAAGCTTTCTTT. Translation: CASSATGQGVEAFF. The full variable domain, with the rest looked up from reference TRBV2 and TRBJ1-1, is EPEVTQTPSHQVTQMGQEVILRCVPISNHLYFYWYRQILGQKVEFLVSFYNNEISEKSEIFDDQFSVERPDGSNFTLKIRSTKLEDSAMYFCASSATGQGVEAFFGQGTRLTVV.

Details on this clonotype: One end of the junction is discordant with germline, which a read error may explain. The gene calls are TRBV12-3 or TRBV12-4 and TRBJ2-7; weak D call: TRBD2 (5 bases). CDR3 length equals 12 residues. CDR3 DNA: TGTGACAGCAGCCCAGCGGCCTACGAGCAGTACTTC. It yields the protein CDSSPAAYEQYF.

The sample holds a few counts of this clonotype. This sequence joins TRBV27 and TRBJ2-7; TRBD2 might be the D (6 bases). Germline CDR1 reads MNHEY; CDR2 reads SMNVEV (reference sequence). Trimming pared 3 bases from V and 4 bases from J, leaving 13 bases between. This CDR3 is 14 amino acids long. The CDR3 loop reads CASSFTAGFYEQYF. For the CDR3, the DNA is TGTGCCAGCAGTTTCACGGCGGGGTTTTACGAGCAGTACTTC.

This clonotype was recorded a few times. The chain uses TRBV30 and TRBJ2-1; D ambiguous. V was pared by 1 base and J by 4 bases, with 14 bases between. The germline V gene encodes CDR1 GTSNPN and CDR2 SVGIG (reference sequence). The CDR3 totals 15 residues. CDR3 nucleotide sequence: TGTGCCTGGAGTGAACCCCCGGAAGGTTACAATGAGCAGTTCTTC. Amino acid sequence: CAWSEPPEGYNEQFF.